The present TCR beta chain was sequenced within a study of memory B cells and T cells in multiple sclerosis. After stimulus-free culture, autoproliferating CFSE-dim and non-proliferating CFSE-high T cells were sequenced separately. Cultures began with about 4.6x10^7 CFSE-labeled PBMCs, unstimulated for more than 6 days, with replicate wells pooled. This clone came up once. Antigen unknown. TCRdb's copy holds only in-frame clones and misses some; the assay was immunoSEQ multiplex PCR. The sample gives 35,000 to 55,000 clones, 82% of which show up once; about 1.1% is in the top ten. Sequenced sample: PBMCs from blood kept in culture. This clonotype was sampled from a human donor with multiple sclerosis.

The CDR3 protein is CASIPGGGPPYEQYF. The CDR3 DNA reads TGTGCCAGCATTCCAGGGGGGGGGCCACCCTACGAGCAGTACTTC. The chain couples TRBV28 to TRBJ2-7; D may match TRBD1 or TRBD2 (7 bases each). The germline gives CDR1 MDHEN, CDR2 SYDVKM. Trimming pared 7 bases from V and 2 bases from J, leaving 18 bases between. There are 15 residues in the CDR3.